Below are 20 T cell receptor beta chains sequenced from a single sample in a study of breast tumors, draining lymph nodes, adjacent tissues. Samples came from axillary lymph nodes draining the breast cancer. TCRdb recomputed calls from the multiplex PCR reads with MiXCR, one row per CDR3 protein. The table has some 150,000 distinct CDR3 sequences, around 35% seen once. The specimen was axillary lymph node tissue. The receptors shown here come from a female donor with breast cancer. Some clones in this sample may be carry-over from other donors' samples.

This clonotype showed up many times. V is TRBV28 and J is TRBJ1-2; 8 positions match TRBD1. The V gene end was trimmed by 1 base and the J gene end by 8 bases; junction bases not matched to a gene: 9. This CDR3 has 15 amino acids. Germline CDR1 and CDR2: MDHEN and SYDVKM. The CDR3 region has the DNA TGTGCCAGCAGTTTATTGGTACAGGGGGTCGGAGGCTACACCTTC. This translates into CASSLLVQGVGGYTF.

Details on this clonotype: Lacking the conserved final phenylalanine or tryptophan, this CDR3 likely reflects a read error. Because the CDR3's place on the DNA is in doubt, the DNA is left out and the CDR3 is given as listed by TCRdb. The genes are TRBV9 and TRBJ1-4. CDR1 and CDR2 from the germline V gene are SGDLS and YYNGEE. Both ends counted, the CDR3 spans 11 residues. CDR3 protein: CASSVGLAGAD.

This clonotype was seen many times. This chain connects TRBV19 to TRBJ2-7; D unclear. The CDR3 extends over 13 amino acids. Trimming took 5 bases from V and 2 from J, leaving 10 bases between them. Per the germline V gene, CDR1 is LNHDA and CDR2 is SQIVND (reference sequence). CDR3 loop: CASSAGRTYEQYF. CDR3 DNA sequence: TGTGCCAGTAGTGCTGGACGGACCTACGAGCAGTACTTC.

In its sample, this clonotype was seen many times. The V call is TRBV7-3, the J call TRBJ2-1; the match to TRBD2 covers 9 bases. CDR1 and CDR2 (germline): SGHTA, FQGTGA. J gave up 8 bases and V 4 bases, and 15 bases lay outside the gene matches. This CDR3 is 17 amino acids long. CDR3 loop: CASSSQPGRGGIYEQFF. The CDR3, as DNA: TGTGCCAGCAGCTCCCAACCGGGGCGGGGGGGTATCTATGAGCAGTTCTTC.

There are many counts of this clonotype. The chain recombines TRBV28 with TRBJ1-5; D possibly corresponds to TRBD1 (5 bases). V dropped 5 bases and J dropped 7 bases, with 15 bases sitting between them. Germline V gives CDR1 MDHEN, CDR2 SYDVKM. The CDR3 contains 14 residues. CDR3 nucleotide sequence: TGTGCCAGCAGTATCGGGGGTAGAAAGCAGCCCCAGCATTTT. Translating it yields CASSIGGRKQPQHF.

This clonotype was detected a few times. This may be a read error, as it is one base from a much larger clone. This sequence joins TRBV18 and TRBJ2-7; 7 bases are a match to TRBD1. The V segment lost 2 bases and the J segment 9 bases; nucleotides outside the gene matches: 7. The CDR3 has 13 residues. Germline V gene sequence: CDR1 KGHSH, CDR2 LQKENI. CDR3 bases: TGTGCCAGCTCACCAGGGACAGTCAACGGGCAGTACTTC. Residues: CASSPGTVNGQYF.

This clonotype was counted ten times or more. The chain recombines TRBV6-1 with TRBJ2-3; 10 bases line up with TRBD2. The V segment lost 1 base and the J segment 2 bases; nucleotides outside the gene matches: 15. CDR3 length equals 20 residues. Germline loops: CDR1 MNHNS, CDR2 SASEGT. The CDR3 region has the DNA TGTGCCAGCAGTGAAGATGCAGGTTTTGCAGCGGGGGGGAACACAGATACGCAGTATTTT. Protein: CASSEDAGFAAGGNTDTQYF.

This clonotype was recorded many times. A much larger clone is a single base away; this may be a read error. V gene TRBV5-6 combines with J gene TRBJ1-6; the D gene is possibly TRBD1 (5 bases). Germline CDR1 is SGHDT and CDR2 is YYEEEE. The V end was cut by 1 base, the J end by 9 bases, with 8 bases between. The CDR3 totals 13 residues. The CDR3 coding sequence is TGTGCCAGCAGCTTGAGGGGTACTTCACCCCTCCACTTT. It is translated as CASSLRGTSPLHF.

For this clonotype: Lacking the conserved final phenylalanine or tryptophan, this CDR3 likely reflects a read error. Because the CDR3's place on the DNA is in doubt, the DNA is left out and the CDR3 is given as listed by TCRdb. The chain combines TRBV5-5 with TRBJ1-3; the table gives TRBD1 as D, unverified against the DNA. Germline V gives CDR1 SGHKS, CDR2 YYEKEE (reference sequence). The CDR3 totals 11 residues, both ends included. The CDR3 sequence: CASSLRQGANT.

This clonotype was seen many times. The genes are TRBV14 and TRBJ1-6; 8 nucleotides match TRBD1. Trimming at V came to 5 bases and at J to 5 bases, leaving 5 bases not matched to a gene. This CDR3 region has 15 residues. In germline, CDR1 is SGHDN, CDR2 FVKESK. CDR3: CASSIRQGNNSPLHF. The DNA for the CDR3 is TGTGCCAGCAGCATAAGACAGGGGAATAATTCACCCCTCCACTTT.

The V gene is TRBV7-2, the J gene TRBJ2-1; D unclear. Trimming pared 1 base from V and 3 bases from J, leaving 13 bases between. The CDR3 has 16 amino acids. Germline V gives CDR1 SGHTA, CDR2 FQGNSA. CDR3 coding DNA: TGTGCCAGCAGCTTAGTCCCAAGCCAGGTCTACAATGAGCAGTTCTTC. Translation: CASSLVPSQVYNEQFF.

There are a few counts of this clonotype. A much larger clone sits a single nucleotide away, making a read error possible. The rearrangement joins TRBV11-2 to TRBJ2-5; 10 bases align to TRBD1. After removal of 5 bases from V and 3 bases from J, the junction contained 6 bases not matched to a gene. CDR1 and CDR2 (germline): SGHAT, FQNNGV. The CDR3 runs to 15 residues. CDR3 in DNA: TGTGCCAGCAGCACCAGACAGGGGGCGGAAGAGACCCAGTACTTC. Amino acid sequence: CASSTRQGAEETQYF. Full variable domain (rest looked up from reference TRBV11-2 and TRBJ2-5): EAGVAQSPRYKIIEKRQSVAFWCNPISGHATLYWYQQILGQGPKLLIQFQNNGVVDDSQLPKDRFSAERLKGVDSTLKIQPAKLEDSAVYLCASSTRQGAEETQYFGPGTRLLVL.

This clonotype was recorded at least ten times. For the CDR3, the DNA is TGTGCCAGCAGTTCCAAGGTGGGGTCAGTAGTCCACGAGCAGTACTTC. It translates to CASSSKVGSVVHEQYF. This chain uses TRBV6-5 with TRBJ2-7; D uncertain. The CDR3 has 16 residues. The V end lost 4 bases, the J end lost 5 bases, and 21 bases lay between the germline ends. Germline lookup yields CDR1 MNHEY and CDR2 SVGAGI.

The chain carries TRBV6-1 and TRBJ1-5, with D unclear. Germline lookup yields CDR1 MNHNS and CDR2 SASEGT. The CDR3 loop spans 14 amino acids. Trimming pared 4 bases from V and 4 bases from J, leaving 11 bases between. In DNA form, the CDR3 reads TGTGCCAGCAGTGGCGGGCAGATTAATCAGCCCCAGCATTTT. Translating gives CASSGGQINQPQHF.

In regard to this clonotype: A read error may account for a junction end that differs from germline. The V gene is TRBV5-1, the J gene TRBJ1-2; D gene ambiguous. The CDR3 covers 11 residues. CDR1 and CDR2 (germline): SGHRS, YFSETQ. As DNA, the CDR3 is TGCGCCAGCAGCTTGGACAGCGGCTACGCCTTC. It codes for CASSLDSGYAF.

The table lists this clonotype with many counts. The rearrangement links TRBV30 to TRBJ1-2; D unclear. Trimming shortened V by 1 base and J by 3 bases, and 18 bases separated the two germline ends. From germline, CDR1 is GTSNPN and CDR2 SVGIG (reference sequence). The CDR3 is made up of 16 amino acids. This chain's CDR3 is CAWSGHLGNPDYGYTF. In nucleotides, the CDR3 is TGTGCCTGGAGTGGCCACCTGGGTAACCCCGACTATGGCTACACCTTC.

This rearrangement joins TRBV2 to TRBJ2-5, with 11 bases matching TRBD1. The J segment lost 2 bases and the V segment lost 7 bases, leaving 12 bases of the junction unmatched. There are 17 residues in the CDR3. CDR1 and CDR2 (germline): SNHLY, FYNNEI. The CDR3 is CASIQRGTGGNQETQYF. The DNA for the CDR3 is TGTGCCAGCATTCAACGAGGGACAGGGGGTAATCAAGAGACCCAGTACTTC.

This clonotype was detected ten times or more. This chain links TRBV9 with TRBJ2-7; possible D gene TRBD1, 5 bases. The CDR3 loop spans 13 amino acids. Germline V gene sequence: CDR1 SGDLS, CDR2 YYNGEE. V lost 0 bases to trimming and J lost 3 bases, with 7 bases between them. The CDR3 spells CASSVGGSYEQYF. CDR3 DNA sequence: TGTGCCAGCAGCGTAGGGGGCAGCTACGAGCAGTACTTC.

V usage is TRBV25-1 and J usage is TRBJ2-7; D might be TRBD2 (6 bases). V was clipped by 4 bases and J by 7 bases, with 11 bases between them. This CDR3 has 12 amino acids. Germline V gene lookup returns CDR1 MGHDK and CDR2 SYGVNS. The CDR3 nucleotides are TGTGCCAGCAGTGGTTGGGGGGAGGAGCAGTACTTC. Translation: CASSGWGEEQYF.

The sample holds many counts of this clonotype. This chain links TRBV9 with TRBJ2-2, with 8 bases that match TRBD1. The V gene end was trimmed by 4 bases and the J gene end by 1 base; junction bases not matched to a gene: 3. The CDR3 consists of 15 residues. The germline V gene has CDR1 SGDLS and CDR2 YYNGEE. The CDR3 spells CASSHGTGNTGELFF. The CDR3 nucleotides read TGTGCCAGCAGCCACGGGACAGGGAACACCGGGGAGCTGTTTTTT.